A single sample gave rise to the 24 T cell receptor beta chains below, sequenced in a study of blood T cell repertoires in COVID-19. Clones were sequenced by immunoSEQ multiplex PCR, and TCRdb holds only the in-frame ones, with some missing. The profile shows 120,000 or so clones, around four fifths of them singletons. Material: peripheral blood. Every receptor here comes from a human donor in a cohort sampled during active COVID-19.

This clone appeared many times. The chain uses TRBV5-4 and TRBJ2-7; D is possibly TRBD2 (5 bases). The CDR3 is 15 residues long. The V gene's germline CDR1 is SGHNT and CDR2 YYREEE (reference sequence). With 0 bases removed from V and 2 bases from J, the gap between germline ends came to 12 bases. The CDR3 coding sequence is TGTGCCAGCAGCTTGGAGAGGGCGTCAACCTACGAGCAGTACTTC. Translated: CASSLERASTYEQYF. The whole variable domain, remainder taken from reference TRBV5-4 and TRBJ2-7, is ETGVTQSPTHLIKTRGQQVTLRCSSQSGHNTVSWYQQALGQGPQFIFQYYREEENGRGNFPPRFSGLQFPNYSSELNVNALELDDSALYLCASSLERASTYEQYFGPGTRLTVT.

CDR3 region: CASSPSDRSSGNTIYF. The CDR3 coding sequence is TGTGCCAGCAGCCCCTCAGACAGAAGCTCTGGAAACACCATATATTTT. The V call is TRBV4-2, the J call TRBJ1-3, with D possibly TRBD1 on 5 matching bases. V lost 4 bases and J 0 bases, leaving 13 bases between the germline ends. This CDR3 comprises 16 residues. Germline lookup yields CDR1 LGHNA and CDR2 YNFKEQ.

The chain recombines TRBV20-1 with TRBJ2-1; a weak D match, TRBD1 (5 bases). The CDR3 contains 15 residues. The ends were cut back, 3 bases at V and 13 bases at J, with 25 bases in the middle. Looked up from germline, CDR1 is DFQATT and CDR2 is SNEGSKA (reference sequence). This CDR3 is CSASGRQAARDLQFF. CDR3 sequence (DNA): TGCAGTGCTAGTGGACGCCAGGCGGCCAGGGATCTTCAGTTCTTC.

The chain is built from TRBV28 and TRBJ1-6; 7 nucleotides line up with TRBD1. The CDR3 covers 14 residues. Germline assignment: CDR1 MDHEN and CDR2 SYDVKM. Germline trimming cut 3 bases from V and 10 bases from J; bases unmatched to any gene: 6. DNA for the CDR3: TGTGCCAGCAGTTTCGACAGGGTACGCTCACCCCTCCACTTT. Residues: CASSFDRVRSPLHF.

The chain carries TRBV19 and TRBJ1-1; the D gene is possibly TRBD1 (6 bases). V shed 3 bases and J shed 1 base, with 12 bases lying between them. This CDR3 is 15 amino acids long. CDR1 is LNHDA, CDR2 SQIVND, per germline (reference sequence). The DNA for the CDR3 is TGTGCCAGTAGTATCCTGCCAGGGGAGAACACTGAAGCTTTCTTT. Residues: CASSILPGENTEAFF.

The chain links TRBV7-2 to TRBJ1-1; 10 bases map to TRBD1. The CDR3 extends over 15 amino acids. V trimming: 5 bases; J trimming: 6 bases; junction bases outside the gene matches: 9. Germline loops: CDR1 SGHTA, CDR2 FQGNSA. The CDR3 nucleotides are TGTGCCAGCAGCCCCCATCTAGACAGGGGGCCTGAAGCTTTCTTT. Translating gives CASSPHLDRGPEAFF.

This clone appeared many times. The V gene is TRBV7-3, the J gene TRBJ2-1; TRBD1 is a possible D gene (6 bases). This CDR3 comprises 11 residues. Trimming shortened V by 7 bases and J by 13 bases, and 14 bases separated the two germline ends. CDR1 and CDR2 (germline): SGHTA, FQGTGA. CDR3 in DNA: TGTGCCAGCAAAGGGGGTGCGGTACAGTTCTTC. Its protein is CASKGGAVQFF.

This sequence joins TRBV28 and TRBJ1-1; TRBD1 matches 7 bases. J gave up 6 bases and V 0 bases, and 10 bases lay outside the gene matches. Per germline, CDR1 MDHEN and CDR2 SYDVKM. This CDR3 is 16 amino acids long. This CDR3 is CASSLWGLQGVAEAFF. DNA of the CDR3: TGTGCCAGCAGTTTATGGGGGTTGCAGGGGGTGGCTGAAGCTTTCTTT. The variable domain in full, completed from reference TRBV28 and TRBJ1-1, reads DVKVTQSSRYLVKRTGEKVFLECVQDMDHENMFWYRQDPGLGLRLIYFSYDVKMKEKGDIPEGYSVSREKKERFSLILESASTNQTSMYLCASSLWGLQGVAEAFFGQGTRLTVV.

The table lists this clone with a count of one. V usage is TRBV11-1 and J usage is TRBJ2-7, with 9 bases identical to TRBD2. With V trimmed by 1 base and J by 6 bases, 7 bases remained unmatched. Germline CDR1 SGHAT, CDR2 FQDESV (reference sequence). The CDR3 is 15 amino acids. Here the CDR3 reads CASSLETAGGSEQYF. In DNA form, the CDR3 reads TGTGCCAGCAGCTTAGAAACAGCGGGAGGTAGCGAGCAGTACTTC.

This sequence joins TRBV7-8 and TRBJ2-5; possible D gene TRBD2, 6 bases. CDR3 length: 14 residues. Deletions cut 4 bases from V and 0 bases from J, with 9 bases between. From germline, CDR1 is SGHVS and CDR2 FQNEAQ. The CDR3 protein is CASSYTGDQETQYF. The CDR3, as DNA: TGTGCCAGCAGCTACACGGGGGACCAAGAGACCCAGTACTTC. Combining the CDR3 with reference TRBV7-8 and TRBJ2-5 gives the whole variable domain GAGVSQSPRYKVAKRGQDVALRCDPISGHVSLFWYQQALGQGPEFLTYFQNEAQLDKSGLPSDRFFAERPEGSVSTLKIQRTQQEDSAVYLCASSYTGDQETQYFGPGTRLLVL.

This clone was seen a single time. The gene calls are TRBV30 and TRBJ2-1; 9 bases line up with TRBD2. From germline, CDR1 is GTSNPN and CDR2 SVGIG (reference sequence). The length of the CDR3 is 22 residues. Germline trimming cut 0 bases from V and 0 bases from J; bases unmatched to any gene: 21. CDR3 amino acids: CAWSVRPGRGTAGGPSYNEQFF. The DNA of the CDR3 is TGTGCCTGGAGTGTAAGGCCGGGTCGGGGGACGGCGGGAGGGCCCTCCTACAATGAGCAGTTCTTC.

J is TRBJ2-5 and V is TRBV7-8; D possibly corresponds to TRBD1 (5 bases). The germline V and J ends were trimmed by 7 bases and 0 bases, with 21 bases remaining between them. Germline CDR1 and CDR2: SGHVS and FQNEAQ. There are 17 residues in the CDR3. CDR3 sequence (DNA): TGTGCCAGCACGAGAGGTGGAGTTGCAGGGTACCAAGAGACCCAGTACTTC. It codes for CASTRGGVAGYQETQYF.

The chain is built from TRBV28 and TRBJ1-1, with a possible D match to TRBD1 (5 bases). Germline CDR1 and CDR2: MDHEN and SYDVKM. The CDR3 consists of 16 residues. Trimming pared 2 bases from V and 0 bases from J, leaving 13 bases between. DNA for the CDR3: TGTGCCAGCAGTTTACCCACAGGCAAGCTGAACACTGAAGCTTTCTTT. It translates to CASSLPTGKLNTEAFF.

This clone was picked up a small number of times. The rearrangement links TRBV27 to TRBJ1-5; weak D call: TRBD1 (6 bases). The V gene lost 0 bases and the J gene lost 4 bases, with 10 bases spanning the gap. CDR3 length equals 15 residues. Per germline, CDR1 MNHEY and CDR2 SMNVEV (reference sequence). CDR3 DNA: TGTGCCAGCAGTTTATCAGCAGGGGTGAATCAGCCCCAGCATTTT. Translating gives CASSLSAGVNQPQHF.

The chain joins TRBV30 to TRBJ1-2; D is ambiguous. Trimming cost V 1 base and J 3 bases, with 9 bases left between them. The CDR3 runs to 13 residues. Germline assignment: CDR1 GTSNPN and CDR2 SVGIG (reference sequence). The chain's CDR3 is CAWSGLIYYGYTF. CDR3 nucleotides: TGTGCCTGGAGTGGTCTTATCTACTATGGCTACACCTTC.

The chain employs TRBV12-3 or TRBV12-4 and TRBJ1-2; TRBD1 is a possible D gene (6 bases). The CDR3 contains 12 residues. Trimming left V 0 bases short and J 14 bases short, with 13 bases between. Here the CDR3 reads CASSLAGQPPTF. CDR3 in DNA: TGTGCCAGCAGTTTAGCGGGACAACCACCTACCTTC.

The chain combines TRBV4-2 with TRBJ1-1, with 8 nucleotides matching TRBD1. V was clipped by 0 bases and J by 5 bases; unmatched bases: 8. The CDR3 length is 16 residues. CDR1 LGHNA and CDR2 YNFKEQ come from the germline V gene. The CDR3 DNA reads TGTGCCAGCAGCCAAGATCCGACAGGGGTTCAAACTGAAGCTTTCTTT. As protein: CASSQDPTGVQTEAFF.

The V gene is TRBV28, the J gene TRBJ2-1; 10 nucleotides agree with TRBD2. The germline gives CDR1 MDHEN, CDR2 SYDVKM. This CDR3 spans 16 amino acids. V dropped 5 bases and J dropped 7; count of bases not matched to a gene: 11. CDR3 bases: TGTGCCAGCAGTCCCTCTACTAGCGGGGTCAGGAATGAGCAGTTCTTC. Translating gives CASSPSTSGVRNEQFF.

In its sample, this clone was seen once. This chain joins TRBV9 and TRBJ1-6; D is perhaps TRBD1 (5 bases). Trimming removed 3 bases from V and 6 bases from J, with 13 bases in between. The CDR3 is 15 residues long. Germline-derived CDR1 and CDR2 are SGDLS and YYNGEE. The CDR3 spells CASSAQTDSNSPLHF. The CDR3 DNA follows: TGTGCCAGCAGCGCCCAGACAGACTCTAATTCACCCCTCCACTTT.

The chain carries TRBV5-5 and TRBJ2-3; D is possibly TRBD1 (5 bases). This CDR3 has 15 amino acids. V lost 4 bases and J 6 bases, leaving 18 bases between the germline ends. Germline assignment: CDR1 SGHKS and CDR2 YYEKEE (reference sequence). The CDR3 sequence: CASSPQGPPLDTQYF. The CDR3 region has the DNA TGTGCCAGCAGCCCTCAGGGTCCTCCGCTCGATACGCAGTATTTT.

The V call is TRBV5-6, the J call TRBJ1-1; D is undetermined. V was trimmed by 3 bases and J by 10 bases, leaving 10 bases between them. The CDR3 length is 11 residues. Germline V CDR1 and CDR2: SGHDT, YYEEEE. CDR3 nucleotides: TGTGCCAGCAGCTCCTCCGGTGCAGCTTTCTTT. This encodes CASSSSGAAFF.

The CDR3 sequence is CASSPGQDMNTEAFF. The CDR3 DNA follows: TGTGCCAGCTCACCGGGACAGGACATGAACACTGAAGCTTTCTTT. The V gene is TRBV18, the J gene TRBJ1-1; 8 nucleotides match TRBD1. Germline V lookup: CDR1 KGHSH, CDR2 LQKENI. CDR3 length equals 15 residues. The V and J ends lost 3 bases and 0 bases, in that order; junction bases with no gene match: 3.

This clone was counted once. The chain joins TRBV27 to TRBJ1-6, with 8 bases that match TRBD1. This CDR3 is 13 amino acids long. Germline V lookup: CDR1 MNHEY, CDR2 SMNVEV (reference sequence). Losses at the gene ends were 6 bases for V and 9 bases for J; bases not matched to a gene: 4. The CDR3 sequence: CASSGQGGSPLHF. CDR3 in DNA: TGTGCCAGCAGCGGACAGGGAGGTTCACCCCTCCACTTT.

The sample holds a few counts of this clone. The chain joins TRBV7-9 to TRBJ2-3; D gene ambiguous. This CDR3 has 13 residues. Germline-derived CDR1 and CDR2 are SEHNR and FQNEAQ (reference sequence). The V and J ends lost 7 bases and 3 bases respectively, with 11 bases between them. This CDR3 is CASNPEETDTQYF. CDR3 nucleotide sequence: TGTGCCAGCAACCCCGAGGAGACAGATACGCAGTATTTT. The variable domain in full, completed from reference TRBV7-9 and TRBJ2-3, reads DTGVSQNPRHKITKRGQNVTFRCDPISEHNRLYWYRQTLGQGPEFLTYFQNEAQLEKSRLLSDRFSAERPKGSFSTLEIQRTEQGDSAMYLCASNPEETDTQYFGPGTRLTVL.